Here is one T cell receptor beta chain with its context. The antigen is not known. This table comes from immunoSEQ multiplex PCR, and its TCRdb copy is limited to in-frame clones, with some not included. The data show several thousand clones, nearly 80% seen once. This sample is drawn from a study of chemoradiotherapy in HPV16-positive cancers. Overall study context: Functional T-cell assays on a couple of HPV16-positive patients' cells defined candidate HPV-specific clones and common TCR motifs.

General observations from the study: In HPV16-positive patients, HPV-responsive T-cell expansion tracked better recurrence-free survival. Non-HPV-specific T cells did not expand in tumors during treatment, whereas candidate HPV-specific clones and E7-related motifs did.

This material was obtained from a patient who underwent chemoradiotherapy. The clonotype comes from a human donor with HPV-associated anogenital cancer.

CDR3 in DNA: TGTGCCAGCAGCCAATCCCTTTTCAACCGGGACAGGGCATCCTACGAGCAGTACTTC. Translated: CASSQSLFNRDRASYEQYF. This sequence joins TRBV14 and TRBJ2-7; 9 bases fit TRBD1. CDR1 is SGHDN and CDR2 is FVKESK in the germline V gene. J gave up 1 base and V 2 bases, and 15 bases lay outside the gene matches. The CDR3 has 19 residues.